The rows below give T cell receptor beta chains drawn from one sample of a study of T-cell memory formation after mild COVID-19. TCRdb reprocessed the 5' RACE reads via MiXCR and lists one record per CDR3 protein. There are some 120,000 distinct CDR3 sequences in the sample; 15% to 20% occur only once, and approximately 4.7% lies in the top ten. Source material: PBMCs or a T cell subset sorted from them (not recorded which). The source of these receptors is a man between 18 and 29 years old who had mild COVID-19 (a few samples of this study predate the infection). Cell type and time point are not known. Both conserved end residues are part of each CDR3. Not every row has a clone size; where given, it reads once, few, many or a size class.

CASSPMGGYQETQYF	many	TRBV7-9
CASSAYGGYGYTF	few	TRBV7-2
CASSLGGNNYGYTF	NA	TRBV12-3/TRBV12-4
CASSAGRVESYNEQFF	many	TRBV7-2
CASSPNPGQGHQPQHF	few	TRBV12-3/TRBV12-4
CASSYAGWGTKNIQYF	few	TRBV11-1
CASSQQGAPNSPLHF	NA	TRBV5-1
CSVGGAGNTIYF	NA	TRBV29-1
CATSRDYRGQPQHF	few	TRBV15
CASSLSGDPGGTQYF	NA	TRBV7-3
CASSQGAGTSGVTDTQYF	many	TRBV4-1
CASSPLAGETNTGELFF	once	TRBV5-1
CASSNQIGPLGYGYTF	NA	TRBV19
CASSPVPSDNTGELFF	NA	TRBV9
CASSNRRISGANVLTF	NA	TRBV12-3/TRBV12-4
CASSPPQTATYEQYF	NA	TRBV7-9
CASSLFRSGGNTDTQYF	few	TRBV12-3/TRBV12-4
CASSSLTGGADYGYTF	many	TRBV28
CASSQEAGRASPLHF	few	TRBV4-3
CASSDPTTGRQGTQYF	NA	TRBV28
CAIRKGNYGYTF	NA	TRBV10-3
CASSYDPGTSGGAKQFF	NA	TRBV6-6
CASSNLPEGKAFF	many	TRBV19
CATSIDGLRGYTF	NA	TRBV15
CASRPIGLAGGTQYF	NA	TRBV7-2
CASSPRGKGADTQYF	NA	TRBV7-3
CASSRSGTSGGLGTDTQYF	few	TRBV7-2
CASSLAYFGSASPLHF	few	TRBV7-8
CASSLDGHSGNTIYF	NA	TRBV5-1
CASSSDRADEKLFF	NA	TRBV5-1
CASSFDRGGSYGYTF	NA	TRBV7-2
CATSDPPDGVSSGANVLTF	NA	TRBV24-1
CASSGVEKETQYF	few	TRBV6-1
CASSRNDIGGLGEQFF	few	TRBV18
CASSLVDPDRKAFF	few	TRBV7-9
CASGGGPSSYNEQFF	few	TRBV6-5
CATSSDRETQYF	NA	TRBV15
CASSVDPTSGGTSNEQFF	few	TRBV9
CASSQEGQGWDEQFF	many	TRBV4-3
CAISEGRGSYGYTF	few	TRBV10-3
CACRWGRVYEQYF	NA	TRBV30
CASSLNRGGTDTQYF	NA	TRBV7-6
CASSPLGLGGTQYF	NA	TRBV27
CASSFRVSGPEQFF	many	TRBV7-2
CASSLVWGEETQYF	few	TRBV5-1